This TCR beta chain was captured in a study of beta chain features in type 1 diabetes. Study details: On cell yields, gender and age, patients and healthy donors were similar. General study points: Any PCR bias toward short templates would affect both groups alike. In every one of the four CD4+ subsets, TCRB CDR3s were moderately but significantly shorter in Type 1 diabetes patients. Across patients, naive, central memory and Treg TCRB repertoires exhibited apparently greater similarity than was observed across healthy donors.

All of the isolated RNA was reverse transcribed, so expressed TCRB transcripts were sequenced. This table comes from immunoSEQ multiplex PCR, and its TCRdb copy is limited to in-frame clones, with some not included. The sample contains some 300,000 clones, 8% of which appear only once. There are a few counts of this clone. Antigen unknown. CDR1 and CDR2 from the germline V gene are SGHTA and FQGTGA. The CDR3 spans 13 residues. Deletions cut 5 bases from V and 8 bases from J, with 15 bases between. The clonotype comes from a young woman in good health. The rearrangement uses TRBV7-3 and TRBJ1-1; D may be TRBD1 (6 bases). The sample comprised central memory CD4+ T cells from blood. The CDR3 DNA reads TGTGCCAGCAGCCCAGCCAGAACAGGGGAAGCTTTCTTT. Translated, it gives CASSPARTGEAFF.